A single sample is the source of the 3 T cell receptor beta chains below, sequenced in a study of blood T cell repertoires in COVID-19. This table comes from immunoSEQ multiplex PCR, and its TCRdb copy is limited to in-frame clones, with some not included. The profile covers around 81,000 clones, with 88% appearing a single time and about 4.8% taken by the ten largest. What was sequenced was peripheral blood. All receptors derive from a woman aged 80 or over with acute or convalescent COVID-19.

The gene calls are TRBV7-8 and TRBJ1-5, with 12 bases fitting TRBD1. With V trimmed by 1 base and J by 6 bases, 7 bases remained unmatched. There are 17 residues in the CDR3. Germline loops: CDR1 SGHVS, CDR2 FQNEAQ. In nucleotides, the CDR3 is TGTGCCAGCAGCTTAGGGGGGACAGGGGGCACGGGTCAGCCCCAGCATTTT. Translation: CASSLGGTGGTGQPQHF.

V usage is TRBV3-1 (or the pseudogene TRBV3-2) and J usage is TRBJ2-5; 8 bases align to TRBD2. Germline CDR1 and CDR2: LGHDT and YNNKEL (reference sequence). The V gene end was trimmed by 5 bases and the J gene end by 4 bases; junction bases not matched to a gene: 9. CDR3 length: 15 residues. CDR3 sequence reads: CASSTGTGRAETQYF. CDR3 bases: TGTGCCAGCAGCACAGGGACCGGGAGGGCAGAGACCCAGTACTTC.

The gene calls are TRBV13 and TRBJ1-2; unclear D gene. Germline V gene sequence: CDR1 PRHDT, CDR2 FYEKMQ (reference sequence). The CDR3 spans 15 residues. The V end lost 5 bases, the J end lost 5 bases, and 18 bases lay between the germline ends. CDR3 region: CASSPSLNSGYGYTF. In nucleotides, the CDR3 is TGTGCCAGCAGCCCCTCATTGAACAGTGGGTATGGCTACACCTTC.